This T cell receptor beta chain was sequenced in a study of naive and memory T cell subsets. Study findings and constraints: Over 85% of naive TCR sequences appeared only once, unlike memory subsets. A few larger clonotypes appeared in naive repertoires, especially CD8, possibly memory cells re-expressing CD45RA.

Points on this clonotype: Antigen specificity is unknown.

CDR3 length: 16 residues. V gave up 4 bases and J gave up 2 bases, with 14 bases separating them. Germline CDR1 is LGHDT and CDR2 is YNNKEL (reference sequence). The beta constant-region primer was an equimolar mix of two oligonucleotides covering TRBC1 and TRBC2. Nested alpha and beta constant-region primers with the SP2 primer drove four PCR rounds on ligated cDNA. TCRdb used MiXCR to reprocess the UMI-ligation and nested PCR reads, holding one entry per CDR3 protein. The sample shows tens of thousands of distinct CDR3 sequences, around 11% of them seen only once. Sequencing input: naive CD4+ T cells from blood. V gene TRBV3-1 combines with J gene TRBJ1-4, with a tentative D call TRBD1 (5 bases). The receptor was derived from a human donor in good health. The DNA of the CDR3 is TGTGCCAGCAGCCCTGGTTGGGGACCTACTAATGAAAAACTGTTTTTT. This encodes CASSPGWGPTNEKLFF.